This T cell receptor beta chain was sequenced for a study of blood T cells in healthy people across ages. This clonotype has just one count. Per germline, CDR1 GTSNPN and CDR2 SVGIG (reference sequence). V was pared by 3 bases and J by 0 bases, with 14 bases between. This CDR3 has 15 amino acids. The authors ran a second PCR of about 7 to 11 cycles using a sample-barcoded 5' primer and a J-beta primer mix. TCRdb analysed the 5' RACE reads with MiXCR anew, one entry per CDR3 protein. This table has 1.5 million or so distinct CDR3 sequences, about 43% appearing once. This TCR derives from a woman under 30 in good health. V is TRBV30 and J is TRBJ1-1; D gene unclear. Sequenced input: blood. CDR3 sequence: CAWRTGRVMNTEAFF. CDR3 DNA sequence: TGTGCCTGGAGGACCGGGAGGGTAATGAACACTGAAGCTTTCTTT.